The T cell receptor (beta chain) under discussion was sequenced for a study of shared clonotypes between healthy human individuals. Background on the study: Three plates were used per donor for CD4 naive, three for CD4 memory, two for CD8 naive and one for CD8 memory.

With respect to this clone: Its antigen is still unknown.

Overall study results and limits: Few donors restricted represented genetic and exposure-history diversity.

Trimming left V 3 bases short and J 6 bases short, with 7 bases between. Germline CDR1 reads SGHRS; CDR2 reads YFSETQ. The CDR3 length is 12 residues. The assay ran at deep level. Several immunoSEQ plates held equal portions of the genomic DNA taken from each subset. Clones were read by immunoSEQ multiplex PCR, and TCRdb kept only the in-frame ones, dropping some. This table holds roughly 2.2 million clones, 93% found once. The specimen sequenced was naive CD4+ T cells from PBMCs. Documented subset: CD45RA+ positively selected. The sequence came from a man between 18 and 29 years old in good health. Some clones in this sample may be carry-over from other donors' samples. The V call is TRBV5-1, the J call TRBJ2-1; D uncertain. Here the CDR3 reads CASSWRTNEQFF. The CDR3 DNA follows: TGCGCCAGCAGCTGGAGAACCAATGAGCAGTTCTTC.